This T cell receptor (beta chain) was captured in a study of response to subunit inactivated influenza vaccine (dated by TCRdb to the late 2010s). Looking at the study overall: Deep quantitative T cell receptor repertoire profiling was used in the study to track responses to a trivalent subunit inactivated influenza vaccine. The study at large found these results: It was suggested by the authors that each seasonal influenza vaccination may recruit only a limited number of new T cells.

The method was RT-PCR. The instrument given in TCRdb is Illumina HiSeq 2500. TCRdb passed the public sequencing reads through fastp at Q25 and MiXCR, retaining productive beta sequences. CDR3 protein duplicates are merged, each entry listing the most common genes and DNA. This sample lists about 160,000 distinct CDR3 sequences; around a tenth were detected once. The ten largest clones add up to 35% to 40% of the sample. V lost 9 bases and J lost 5 bases, and the count of bases not matched to a germline gene is 10. The CDR3 starts with the cysteine, ends with the phenylalanine, and has 13 residues. The CDR3 DNA has 39 bases and is translated from base 1. CDR1 and CDR2 are drawn from the germline V gene: SGHAT, FQNNGV. Turning to this clonotype: There is no known antigen for this receptor. Per-nucleotide qualities are absent, and no much larger clonotype sits a single base away.

The clonotype was recovered from a man aged 50-75 years who received an inactivated influenza vaccine. Donor details come from another sample of the same person, matched by shared clones. The specimen was CD8+ T cells sorted from PBMCs, collected less than 25 months after vaccination. The rearrangement joined TRBV11-2 to TRBJ2-7; TRBD1 agrees with 7 junctional bases. Here the CDR3 is given as CASRSGTVNEQYF. The DNA is as follows: TGTGCCAGTAGATCCGGGACAGTCAACGAGCAGTACTTC.